The TCR beta chain under discussion was sequenced for a study of T cells in Graves' hyperthyroidism and ophthalmopathy. Germline V gives CDR1 SGHAT, CDR2 FQNNGV. The CDR3 has 16 residues. The V and J ends lost 5 bases and 10 bases, in that order; junction bases with no gene match: 14. Amplification targeted TCR beta CDR3 regions from RNA transcripts. The primer set for the first-round RT-PCR of the TCR CDR3 was HTBI. TCRdb re-called the multiplex PCR reads with MiXCR, one entry per CDR3 protein. Here the sample spans roughly 290,000 distinct CDR3 sequences, approximately 17% being singletons. Patients having uncontrolled infection, another autoimmune disease, pregnancy or lactation were not included. Extraction of PBMCs used approximately 10 ml of fresh peripheral blood. Worth noting for this clonotype: With a much larger clone just one base away, this may be a read error.

The specimen sequenced was blood. This clonotype was obtained from a woman aged 60-70 years with Graves' ophthalmopathy. V and J are TRBV11-2 and TRBJ2-3, with 11 bases matching TRBD2. CDR3 nucleotide sequence: TGTGCCAGCAGCCAAGGAGGCCTAGCGGGGGGATATGCGCAGTATTTT. It is translated as CASSQGGLAGGYAQYF. Full variable domain (remainder filled in from reference TRBV11-2 and TRBJ2-3): EAGVAQSPRYKIIEKRQSVAFWCNPISGHATLYWYQQILGQGPKLLIQFQNNGVVDDSQLPKDRFSAERLKGVDSTLKIQPAKLEDSAVYLCASSQGGLAGGYAQYFGPGTRLTVL.